The clone carrying this TCR beta chain was detected a few times. Its matching antigen is unknown. This record belongs to a study of T cells after yellow fever vaccination. Regarding the study as a whole: Only a small proportion of the clonotypes turned up in both the CD4 and the CD8 compartments, likely arising from convergent recombination. FACS-sorted repertoires could harbor abundant contaminating bulk-population clonotypes. Booster samples showed a return of most primary-vaccination clones (under 97% CD4, approximately 85% CD8).

TCRdb independently ran MiXCR on the 5' RACE reads; one entry per CDR3 protein. The sample includes about 400,000 distinct CDR3 sequences, about 9.9% of them seen just once. Looked up from germline, CDR1 is MNHEY and CDR2 is SVGAGI. Trimming took off 6 bases at V and 7 bases at J, with 7 bases between the two ends. The CDR3 spans 11 residues. The chain joins TRBV6-5 to TRBJ2-1; D uncertain. Source: PBMCs, taken on the day of the first yellow fever vaccination. This TCR was recovered from a man aged 18 to 29 who received the YFV17D yellow fever vaccine. Written as DNA, the CDR3 is TGTGCCAGCAGAGAATGGAATGAGCAGTTCTTC. Its translation: CASREWNEQFF.